A single sample is the source of the 16 T cell receptor beta chains below, sequenced in a study of tumor-infiltrating lymphocytes in primary liver carcinoma. cDNA specific to TCR beta was made from roughly 500 ng of total RNA, with a constant-region primer employed for priming. Three nested multiplex PCR rounds, a slightly modified ARM-PCR, produced the libraries for TCR beta. The first two PCR rounds, approximately 10 cycles each, used TRBV1-TRBV30 forward primers and a C-beta reverse primer. TCRdb independently ran MiXCR on the multiplex PCR reads; one entry per CDR3 protein. The sample has roughly 45,000 distinct CDR3 sequences, 55% to 75% seen once. Taking about 18-31 mg of unsorted bulk tissue, the authors co-extracted RNA and DNA. The sequenced material came from liver tumor tissue from sampling region 5. Subset here: tumor region T5, tumor centre. The source is a man in his forties or fifties with primary liver carcinoma and hepatitis B virus infection.

V and J are TRBV5-1 and TRBJ2-1, with D tentatively TRBD1 (5 bases). The CDR3 sequence is 15 residues long. CDR1 and CDR2 (germline): SGHRS, YFSETQ. Trimming pared 4 bases from V and 5 bases from J, leaving 16 bases between. CDR3 region: CASSPTGALNNEQFF. Here the CDR3 DNA reads TGCGCCAGCAGCCCCACTGGGGCACTGAACAATGAGCAGTTCTTC.

This chain uses TRBV6-1 with TRBJ2-3; D unresolved. Germline values: CDR1 MNHNS, CDR2 SASEGT. The CDR3 is 14 residues long. Trimming stripped 4 bases from V and 2 bases from J, with 10 bases between. CDR3 sequence: CASSAGAITDTQYF. CDR3 nucleotide sequence: TGTGCCAGCAGTGCAGGAGCTATCACAGATACGCAGTATTTT.

Many counts were recorded for this clonotype. The chain is built from TRBV14 and TRBJ2-3; D unresolved. CDR1 and CDR2 (germline): SGHDN, FVKESK. Trimming removed 4 bases at V and 6 bases at J, with 8 bases between. The CDR3 runs 12 residues. CDR3 protein: CASSLLGDTQYF. CDR3 DNA: TGTGCCAGCAGCCTCCTAGGGGATACGCAGTATTTT.

This clonotype appeared many times. V gene TRBV7-8 combines with J gene TRBJ2-1; the match to TRBD1 covers 9 bases. This CDR3 is 16 amino acids long. With 5 bases clipped from V and 1 base from J, the junction kept 6 bases outside the gene matches. CDR1 SGHVS and CDR2 FQNEAQ come from the germline V gene. CDR3 in amino acids: CASSRRDRASYNEQFF. Here the CDR3 DNA reads TGTGCCAGCAGCAGAAGGGACAGGGCATCCTACAATGAGCAGTTCTTC.

This clonotype was detected ten times or more. V gene TRBV13 combines with J gene TRBJ1-2; the D is unclear. The CDR3 has 12 amino acids. The germline gives CDR1 PRHDT, CDR2 FYEKMQ (reference sequence). Trimming took off 3 bases at V and 12 bases at J, with 14 bases between the two ends. The CDR3 sequence is CASSLSWTGHTF. The CDR3 nucleotides are TGTGCCAGCAGCTTGAGTTGGACGGGCCACACCTTC.

The chain combines TRBV5-1 with TRBJ2-7, with a tentative D call TRBD1 (5 bases). V lost 10 bases and J 6 bases, leaving 17 bases between the germline ends. Germline values: CDR1 SGHRS, CDR2 YFSETQ. CDR3 size: 12 residues. In nucleotides, the CDR3 is TGCGCCGTCACCGATTTAGGGGCCGAGCAGTACTTC. This gives the protein CAVTDLGAEQYF. Full variable domain (missing parts from reference TRBV5-1 and TRBJ2-7): KAGVTQTPRYLIKTRGQQVTLSCSPISGHRSVSWYQQTPGQGLQFLFEYFSETQRNKGNFPGRFSGRQFSNSRSEMNVSTLELGDSALYLCAVTDLGAEQYFGPGTRLTVT.

The rearrangement links TRBV6-1 to TRBJ2-5; D is uncertain. This CDR3 is built from 15 residues. V lost 1 base and J 1 base, leaving 10 bases between the germline ends. CDR1 and CDR2 (germline): MNHNS, SASEGT. CDR3 DNA sequence: TGTGCCAGCAGTGAAGAATGTAACCTCCAAGAGACCCAGTACTTC. This codes for CASSEECNLQETQYF.

A note on this clonotype: Given the absence of the conserved phenylalanine or tryptophan at the CDR3 end, a read error is likely. This rearrangement joins TRBV13 to TRBJ2-1, with D unclear. This CDR3 is built from 11 residues. Germline loops: CDR1 PRHDT, CDR2 FYEKMQ (reference sequence). CDR3: CVSSLTGEQFL. Written as DNA, the CDR3 is TGTGTCAGCAGCTTAACCGGTGAGCAGTTCTTA.

A remark on this clonotype: At one boundary the junction diverges from the germline segment, which might be a read error. This chain uses TRBV11-2 with TRBJ2-3, with D possibly matching TRBD1 (5 bases). Germline loops: CDR1 SGHAT, CDR2 FQNNGV. The CDR3 is 14 residues long. The CDR3: CASSQGSPSDTQYF. CDR3 in DNA: TGTGCCAGCAGTCAGGGCTCCCCGTCAGATACACAGTATTTT.

As to this clonotype: The junction does not match germline at one end; this may be a read error. The chain uses TRBV29-1 and TRBJ2-1; no reliable D call. The CDR3 length is 11 residues. Germline V CDR1 and CDR2: SQVTM, ANQGSEA. In DNA, the CDR3 is TGCAGCATTGAGAGGTTGGCCAAGCAGTTCTTC. This gives the protein CSIERLAKQFF.

For this clonotype: At one end the junction does not follow the germline gene, possibly because of a read error. The CDR3 loop reads CASSSLNSGRPDEQFF. DNA for the CDR3: TGCGCCAGCAGTTCCCTGAATAGCGGGAGGCCGGATGAGCAGTTCTTC. This chain joins TRBV12-3 or TRBV12-4 and TRBJ2-1; 10 bases are a match to TRBD2. The CDR3 runs 16 residues.

As to this clonotype: This sequence may be a read error, since a much larger clone differs from it by one base. Since no conserved phenylalanine or tryptophan closes the CDR3, a read error is the likely cause. J is TRBJ1-2 and V is TRBV28, with D unresolved. Germline-derived CDR1 and CDR2 are MDHEN and SYDVKM. The CDR3 runs 13 residues. Trimming stripped 2 bases from V and 5 bases from J, with 9 bases between. The CDR3 DNA reads TGTGCCAGCAGTTTAGGACGGTGGTATGGCTACACCATC. This translates into CASSLGRWYGYTI.

The rearrangement links TRBV5-4 to TRBJ2-7; 7 positions match TRBD2. The germline CDR1 and CDR2 sequences are SGHNT and YYREEE (reference sequence). The CDR3 loop spans 15 amino acids. CDR3 protein: CVSSWGRGVTYEQYF. The CDR3 DNA reads as TGTGTAAGCAGCTGGGGACGGGGGGTAACCTACGAGCAGTACTTC.

The sample holds many counts of this clonotype. The V gene is TRBV7-9, the J gene TRBJ2-1; D not resolved. V lost 7 bases and J lost 0, with 13 bases in between. The germline CDR1 and CDR2 sequences are SEHNR and FQNEAQ (reference sequence). The CDR3 contains 15 residues. CDR3 coding DNA: TGTGCCAGCAATCTTATCTTGAGCTCCTACAATGAGCAGTTCTTC. This sequence encodes CASNLILSSYNEQFF.

In this sample, this clonotype turned up a few times. The chain couples TRBV19 to TRBJ2-5, with 7 bases lining up with TRBD1. Germline CDR1 reads LNHDA; CDR2 reads SQIVND (reference sequence). This CDR3 is 16 amino acids long. V lost 5 bases to trimming and J lost 5 bases; unmatched junction nucleotides: 14. The CDR3 protein is CASSVRGLARSETQYF. CDR3 in DNA: TGTGCCAGTAGTGTAAGGGGGCTAGCCCGATCGGAGACCCAGTACTTC.

Details on this clonotype: The conserved phenylalanine or tryptophan normally closing the CDR3 is absent here, so this likely arose from a read error. V usage is TRBV28 and J usage is TRBJ2-7, with D unclear. There are 13 residues in the CDR3. Germline CDR1 MDHEN, CDR2 SYDVKM. CDR3 region: CASSLRDSYEQYS. The CDR3 nucleotides are TGTGCCAGCAGTTTAAGGGATTCCTATGAGCAGTACTCC.